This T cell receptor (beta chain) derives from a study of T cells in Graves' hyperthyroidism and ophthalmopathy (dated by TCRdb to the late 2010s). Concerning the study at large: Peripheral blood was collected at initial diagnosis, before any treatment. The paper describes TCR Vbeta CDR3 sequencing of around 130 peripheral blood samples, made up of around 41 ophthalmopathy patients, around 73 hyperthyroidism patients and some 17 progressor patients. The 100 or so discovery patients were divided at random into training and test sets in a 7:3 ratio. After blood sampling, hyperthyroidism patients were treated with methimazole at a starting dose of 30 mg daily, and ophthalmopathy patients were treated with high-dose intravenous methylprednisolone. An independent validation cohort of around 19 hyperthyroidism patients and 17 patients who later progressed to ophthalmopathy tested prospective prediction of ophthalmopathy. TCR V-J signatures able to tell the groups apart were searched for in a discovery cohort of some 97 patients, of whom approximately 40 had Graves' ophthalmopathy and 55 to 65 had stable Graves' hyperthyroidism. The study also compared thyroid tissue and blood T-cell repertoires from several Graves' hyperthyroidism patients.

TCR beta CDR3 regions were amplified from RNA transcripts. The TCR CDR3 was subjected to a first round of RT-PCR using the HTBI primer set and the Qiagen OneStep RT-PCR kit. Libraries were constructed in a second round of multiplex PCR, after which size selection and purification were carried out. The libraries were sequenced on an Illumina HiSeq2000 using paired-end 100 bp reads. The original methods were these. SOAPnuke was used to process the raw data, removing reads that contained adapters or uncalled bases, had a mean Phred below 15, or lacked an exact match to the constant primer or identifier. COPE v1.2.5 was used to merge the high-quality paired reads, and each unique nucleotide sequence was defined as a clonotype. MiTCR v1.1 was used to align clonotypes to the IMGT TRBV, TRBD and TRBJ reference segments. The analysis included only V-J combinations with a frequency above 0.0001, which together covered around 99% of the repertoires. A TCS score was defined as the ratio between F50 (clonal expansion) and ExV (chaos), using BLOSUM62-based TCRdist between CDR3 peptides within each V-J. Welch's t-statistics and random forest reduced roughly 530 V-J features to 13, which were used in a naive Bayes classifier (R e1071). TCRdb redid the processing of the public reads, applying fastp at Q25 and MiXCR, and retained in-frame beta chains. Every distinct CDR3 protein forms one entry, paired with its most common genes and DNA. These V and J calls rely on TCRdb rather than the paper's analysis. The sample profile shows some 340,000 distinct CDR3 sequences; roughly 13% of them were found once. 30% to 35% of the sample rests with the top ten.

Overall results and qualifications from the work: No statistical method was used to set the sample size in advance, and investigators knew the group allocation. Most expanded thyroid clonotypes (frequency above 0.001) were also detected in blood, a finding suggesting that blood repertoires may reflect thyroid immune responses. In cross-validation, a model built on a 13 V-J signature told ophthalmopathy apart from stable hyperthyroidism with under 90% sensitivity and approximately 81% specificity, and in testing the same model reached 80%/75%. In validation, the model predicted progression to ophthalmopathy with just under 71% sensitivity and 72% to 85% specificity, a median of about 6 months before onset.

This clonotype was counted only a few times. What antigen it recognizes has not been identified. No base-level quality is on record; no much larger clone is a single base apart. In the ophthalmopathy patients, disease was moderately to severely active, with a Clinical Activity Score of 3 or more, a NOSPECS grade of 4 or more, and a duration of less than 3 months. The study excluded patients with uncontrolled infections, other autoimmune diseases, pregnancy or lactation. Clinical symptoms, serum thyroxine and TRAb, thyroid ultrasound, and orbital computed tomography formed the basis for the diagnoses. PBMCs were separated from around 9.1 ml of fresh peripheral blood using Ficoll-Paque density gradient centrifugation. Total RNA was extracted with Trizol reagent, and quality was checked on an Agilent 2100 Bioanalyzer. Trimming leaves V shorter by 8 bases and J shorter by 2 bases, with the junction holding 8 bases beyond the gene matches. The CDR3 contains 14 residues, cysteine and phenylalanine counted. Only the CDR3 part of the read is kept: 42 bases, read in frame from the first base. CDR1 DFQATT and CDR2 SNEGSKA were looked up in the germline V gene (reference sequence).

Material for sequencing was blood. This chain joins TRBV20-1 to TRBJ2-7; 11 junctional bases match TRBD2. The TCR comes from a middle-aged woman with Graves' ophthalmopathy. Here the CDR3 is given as CSPRTSGYPYEQYF. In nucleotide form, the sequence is TGCAGTCCAAGGACTAGCGGGTACCCCTACGAGCAGTACTTC.